This TCR beta chain comes out of a study of OX40 agonist ivuxolimab in advanced cancers. The method was immunoSEQ multiplex PCR; TCRdb's version includes in-frame clones alone and lacks a portion of them. This sample has roughly 40,000 clones, with about 88% found just once. The CDR3 sequence is 17 residues long. V shed 1 base and J 0 bases; nucleotides not matched to a gene: 5. Germline V gene data show CDR1 as SGHAT and CDR2 as FQNNGV. The starting material was CD4+ or CD8+ T cells sorted from blood, obtained in a trial of the OX40 agonist ivuxolimab. This clonotype was obtained from an adult with an advanced solid tumor such as melanoma, head and neck, liver or kidney cancer. The V gene is TRBV11-2, the J gene TRBJ2-1, with 8 positions matching TRBD2. CDR3 sequence: CASSLAGGGSSYNEQFF. In nucleotides, the CDR3 is TGTGCCAGCAGCTTAGCAGGCGGGGGGAGCTCCTACAATGAGCAGTTCTTC.